This T cell receptor (beta chain) was found in a study of cytomegalovirus exposure and HLA in healthy donors. Overall study context: Later, an analysis reported that the 130 or so validation repertoires had used the same platform as the approximately 630 first-cohort repertoires. Findings and limits, study-wide: Published work reported that the classifier diagnosed cytomegalovirus status with high specificity and sensitivity.

CDR1 and CDR2 from the germline V gene are MNHEY and SMNVEV (reference sequence). The V gene end was trimmed by 2 bases and the J gene end by 10 bases; junction bases not matched to a gene: 5. The length of the CDR3 is 14 residues. In the case of this clone: The antigen remains undetermined.

The method was immunoSEQ multiplex PCR; TCRdb's version includes in-frame clones alone and lacks a portion of them. The sample shows about 54,000 clones, more than 70% of them seen only once. This chain links TRBV27 with TRBJ1-6; 7 bases match TRBD1. The origin of this receptor is a woman aged 18-29 years in good health and CMV-seropositive. The material sequenced was PBMCs. Here the CDR3 reads CASSLKRGRSPLHF. CDR3 sequence (DNA): TGTGCCAGCAGTTTAAAGAGGGGGCGGTCACCCCTCCACTTT.